This T cell receptor beta chain was sequenced in a study of cytomegalovirus exposure and HLA in healthy donors. This clone turned up a few times. The length of the CDR3 is 13 residues. Germline V gene lookup returns CDR1 WSHSY and CDR2 SAAADI. Trimming removed 6 bases from V and 10 bases from J; junction bases left unmatched: 9. The PCR used 60 Vbeta and 13 Jbeta primers. Libraries were prepared by immunoSEQ multiplex PCR; TCRdb keeps only in-frame clonotypes and omits some of them. The sample lists 150,000 to 200,000 clones; about 79% were seen once. The chain employs TRBV10-2 and TRBJ1-1, with TRBD1 matching over 9 bases. Source material: PBMCs. This clonotype originated in a woman aged 45-65 years in good health and CMV-seropositive. The CDR3 DNA reads as TGCGCCAGCAGGAGGGGAGAGGGACAGGGAGCTTTCTTT. Its protein product is CASRRGEGQGAFF.